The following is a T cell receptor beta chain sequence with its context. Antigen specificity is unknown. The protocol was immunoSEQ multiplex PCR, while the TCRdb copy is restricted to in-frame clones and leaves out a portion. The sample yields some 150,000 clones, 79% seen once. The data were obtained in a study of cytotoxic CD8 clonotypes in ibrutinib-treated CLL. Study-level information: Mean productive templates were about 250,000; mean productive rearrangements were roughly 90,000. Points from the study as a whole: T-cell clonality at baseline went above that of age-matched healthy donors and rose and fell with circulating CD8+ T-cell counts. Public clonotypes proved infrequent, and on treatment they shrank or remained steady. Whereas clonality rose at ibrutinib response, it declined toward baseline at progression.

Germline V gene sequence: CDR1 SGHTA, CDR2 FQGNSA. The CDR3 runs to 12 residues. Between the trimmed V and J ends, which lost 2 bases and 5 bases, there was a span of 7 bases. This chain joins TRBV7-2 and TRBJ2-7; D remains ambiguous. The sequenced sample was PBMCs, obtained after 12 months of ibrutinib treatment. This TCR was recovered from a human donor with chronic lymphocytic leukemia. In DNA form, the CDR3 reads TGTGCCAGCAGCTTATTTGGGGACGAGCAGTACTTC. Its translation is CASSLFGDEQYF.